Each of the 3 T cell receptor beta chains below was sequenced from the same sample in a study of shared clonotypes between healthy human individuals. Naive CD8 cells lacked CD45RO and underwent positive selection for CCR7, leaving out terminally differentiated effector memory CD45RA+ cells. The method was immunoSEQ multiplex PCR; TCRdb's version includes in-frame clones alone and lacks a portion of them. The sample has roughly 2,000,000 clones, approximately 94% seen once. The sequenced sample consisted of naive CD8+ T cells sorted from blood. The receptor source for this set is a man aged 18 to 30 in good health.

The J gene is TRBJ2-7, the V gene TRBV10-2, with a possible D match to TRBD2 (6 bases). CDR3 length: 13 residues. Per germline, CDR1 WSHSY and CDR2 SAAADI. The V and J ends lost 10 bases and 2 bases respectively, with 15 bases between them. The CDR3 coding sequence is TGCGCCACTGCCAAGGGACTGGCCTACGAGCAGTACTTC. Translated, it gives CATAKGLAYEQYF.

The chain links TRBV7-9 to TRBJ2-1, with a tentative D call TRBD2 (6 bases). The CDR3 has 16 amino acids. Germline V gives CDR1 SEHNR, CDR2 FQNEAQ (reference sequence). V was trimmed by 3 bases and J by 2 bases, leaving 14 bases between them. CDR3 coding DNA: TGTGCCAGCAGCTTTTCAGCGGGTGCAACCTACAATGAGCAGTTCTTC. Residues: CASSFSAGATYNEQFF.

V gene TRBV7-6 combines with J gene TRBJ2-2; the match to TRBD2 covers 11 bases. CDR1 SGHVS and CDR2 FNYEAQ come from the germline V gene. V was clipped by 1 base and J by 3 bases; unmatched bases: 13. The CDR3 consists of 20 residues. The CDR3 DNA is TGTGCCAGCAGCTTAGAGCTCCCTCCTAGCGGGGGGCCCTACACCGGGGAGCTGTTTTTT. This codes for CASSLELPPSGGPYTGELFF.